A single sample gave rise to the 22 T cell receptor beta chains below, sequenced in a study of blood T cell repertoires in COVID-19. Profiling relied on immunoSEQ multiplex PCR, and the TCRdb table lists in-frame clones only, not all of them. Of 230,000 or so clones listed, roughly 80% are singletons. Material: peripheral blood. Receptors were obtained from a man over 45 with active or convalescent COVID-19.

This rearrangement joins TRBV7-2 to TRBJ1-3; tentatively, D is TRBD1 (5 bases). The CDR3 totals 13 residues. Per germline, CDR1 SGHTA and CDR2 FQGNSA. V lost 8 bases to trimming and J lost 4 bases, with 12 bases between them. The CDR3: CASSGGAGNTIYF. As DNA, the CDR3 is TGTGCCAGCTCCGGCGGGGCCGGAAACACCATATATTTT. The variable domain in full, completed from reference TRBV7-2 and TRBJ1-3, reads GAGVSQSPSNKVTEKGKDVELRCDPISGHTALYWYRQSLGQGLEFLIYFQGNSAPDKSGLPSDRFSAERTGGSVSTLTIQRTQQEDSAVYLCASSGGAGNTIYFGEGSWLTVV.

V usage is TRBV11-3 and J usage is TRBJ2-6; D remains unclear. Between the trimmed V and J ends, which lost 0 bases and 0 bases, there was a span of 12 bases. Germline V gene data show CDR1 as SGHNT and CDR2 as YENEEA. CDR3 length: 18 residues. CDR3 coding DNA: TGTGCCAGCAGCTTAGAAGGAGACCATGGCTCTGGGGCCAACGTCCTGACTTTC. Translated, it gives CASSLEGDHGSGANVLTF.

The CDR3 region is CASSLSTGLGEQYF. CDR3 bases: TGTGCCAGCAGCCTATCCACAGGGTTGGGGGAGCAGTACTTC. The chain carries TRBV7-9 and TRBJ2-7; perhaps TRBD1 as D (6 bases). The CDR3 has 14 residues. Germline CDR1 reads SEHNR; CDR2 reads FQNEAQ (reference sequence). Trimming shortened V by 5 bases and J by 7 bases, and 18 bases separated the two germline ends.

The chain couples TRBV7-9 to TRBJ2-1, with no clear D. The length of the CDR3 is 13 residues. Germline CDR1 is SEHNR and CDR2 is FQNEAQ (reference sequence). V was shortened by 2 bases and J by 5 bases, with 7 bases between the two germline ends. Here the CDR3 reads CASSLSPNNEQFF. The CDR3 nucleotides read TGTGCCAGCAGCTTAAGCCCAAACAATGAGCAGTTCTTC.

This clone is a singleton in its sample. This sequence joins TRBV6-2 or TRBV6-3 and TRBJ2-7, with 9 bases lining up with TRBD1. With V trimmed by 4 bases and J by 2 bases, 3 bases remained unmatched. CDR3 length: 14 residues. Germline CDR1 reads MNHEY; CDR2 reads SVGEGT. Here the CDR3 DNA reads TGTGCCAGCAGTTTGGGACAGGGACCCTACGAGCAGTACTTC. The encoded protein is CASSLGQGPYEQYF.

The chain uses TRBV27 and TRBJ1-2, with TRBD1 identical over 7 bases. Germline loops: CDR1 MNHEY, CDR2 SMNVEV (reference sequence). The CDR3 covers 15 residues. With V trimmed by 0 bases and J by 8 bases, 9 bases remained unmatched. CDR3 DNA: TGTGCCAGCAGTTTATCAGTCGGAGGGGGCGGAGGCTACACCTTC. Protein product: CASSLSVGGGGGYTF.

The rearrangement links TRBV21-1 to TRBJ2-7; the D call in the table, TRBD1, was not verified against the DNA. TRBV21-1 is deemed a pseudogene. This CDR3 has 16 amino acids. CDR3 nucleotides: TGTGCCAGCACCCCCGCCCAGGGGGTTCTGATGCGGGAGCAGTACTTC. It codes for CASTPAQGVLMREQYF.

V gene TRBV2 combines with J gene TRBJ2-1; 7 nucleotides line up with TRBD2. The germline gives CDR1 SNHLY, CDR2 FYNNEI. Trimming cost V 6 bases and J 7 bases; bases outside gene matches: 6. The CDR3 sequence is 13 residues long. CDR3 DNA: TGTGCCAGCAGCTGGCCGCGGGGGAATGAGCAGTTCTTC. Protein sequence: CASSWPRGNEQFF.

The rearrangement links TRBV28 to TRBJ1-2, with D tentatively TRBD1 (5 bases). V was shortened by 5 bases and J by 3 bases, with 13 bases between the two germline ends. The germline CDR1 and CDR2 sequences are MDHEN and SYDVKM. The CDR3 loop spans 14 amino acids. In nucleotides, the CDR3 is TGTGCCAGCAGTCTGCAGGACACCTACTATGGCTACACCTTC. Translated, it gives CASSLQDTYYGYTF.

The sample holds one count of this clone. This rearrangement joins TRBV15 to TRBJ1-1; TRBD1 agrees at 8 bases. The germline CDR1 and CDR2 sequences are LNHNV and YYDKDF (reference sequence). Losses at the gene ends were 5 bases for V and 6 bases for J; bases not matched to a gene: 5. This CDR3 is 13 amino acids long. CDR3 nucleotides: TGTGCCACCAGCCCGTGGACAGGGCCTGAAGCTTTCTTT. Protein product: CATSPWTGPEAFF.

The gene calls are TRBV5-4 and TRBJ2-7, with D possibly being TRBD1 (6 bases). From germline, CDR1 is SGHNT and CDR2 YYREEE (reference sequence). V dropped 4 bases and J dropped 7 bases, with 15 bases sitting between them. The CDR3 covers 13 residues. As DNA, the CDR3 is TGTGCCAGCAGCCTCGACAGGTCGCGTGAGCAGTACTTC. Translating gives CASSLDRSREQYF.

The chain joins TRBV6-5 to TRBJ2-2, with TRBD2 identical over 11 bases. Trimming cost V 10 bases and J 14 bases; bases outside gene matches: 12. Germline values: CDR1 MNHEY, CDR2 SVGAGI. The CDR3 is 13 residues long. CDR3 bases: TGTGCCACCGGGGGTCTAGCGGGGGGAAGACTGTTTTTT. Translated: CATGGLAGGRLFF.

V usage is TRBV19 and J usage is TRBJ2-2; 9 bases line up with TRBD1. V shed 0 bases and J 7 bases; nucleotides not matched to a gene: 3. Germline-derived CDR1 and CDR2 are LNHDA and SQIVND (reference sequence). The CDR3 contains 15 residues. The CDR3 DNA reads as TGTGCCAGTAGTATAGAACAGGGGGCGAACGGGGAGCTGTTTTTT. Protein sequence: CASSIEQGANGELFF. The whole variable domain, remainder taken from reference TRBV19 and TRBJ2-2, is DGGITQSPKYLFRKEGQNVTLSCEQNLNHDAMYWYRQDPGQGLRLIYYSQIVNDFQKGDIAEGYSVSREKKESFPLTVTSAQKNPTAFYLCASSIEQGANGELFFGEGSRLTVL.

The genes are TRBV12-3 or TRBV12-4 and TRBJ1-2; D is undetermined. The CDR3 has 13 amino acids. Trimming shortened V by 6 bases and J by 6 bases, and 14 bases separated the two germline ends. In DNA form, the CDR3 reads TGTGCCAGCAGCCCCCTGGGCAGACATGGCTACACCTTC. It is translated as CASSPLGRHGYTF.

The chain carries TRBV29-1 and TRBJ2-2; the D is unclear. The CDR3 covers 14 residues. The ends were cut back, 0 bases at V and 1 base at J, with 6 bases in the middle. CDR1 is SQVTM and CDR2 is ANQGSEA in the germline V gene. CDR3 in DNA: TGCAGCGTTGAAGATAGACTGAACACCGGGGAGCTGTTTTTT. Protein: CSVEDRLNTGELFF.

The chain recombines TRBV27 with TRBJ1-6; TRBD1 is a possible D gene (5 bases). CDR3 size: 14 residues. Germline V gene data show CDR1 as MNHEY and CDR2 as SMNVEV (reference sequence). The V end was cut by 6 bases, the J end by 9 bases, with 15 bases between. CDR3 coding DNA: TGTGCCAGCAGCCCCGGGGGAACGGGTTCACCCCTCCACTTT. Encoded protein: CASSPGGTGSPLHF.

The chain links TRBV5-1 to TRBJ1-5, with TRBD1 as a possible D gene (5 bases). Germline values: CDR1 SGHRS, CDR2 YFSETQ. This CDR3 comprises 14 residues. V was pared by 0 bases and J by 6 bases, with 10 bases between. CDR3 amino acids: CASSLGPGPQPQHF. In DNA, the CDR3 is TGCGCCAGCAGCTTGGGTCCAGGGCCTCAGCCCCAGCATTTT. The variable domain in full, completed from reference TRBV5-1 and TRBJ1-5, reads KAGVTQTPRYLIKTRGQQVTLSCSPISGHRSVSWYQQTPGQGLQFLFEYFSETQRNKGNFPGRFSGRQFSNSRSEMNVSTLELGDSALYLCASSLGPGPQPQHFGDGTRLSIL.

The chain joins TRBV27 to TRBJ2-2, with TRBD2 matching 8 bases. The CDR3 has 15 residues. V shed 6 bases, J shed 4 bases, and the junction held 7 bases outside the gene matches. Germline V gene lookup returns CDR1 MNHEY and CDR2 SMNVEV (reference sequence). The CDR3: CASRSGGLGTGELFF. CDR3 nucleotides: TGTGCCAGCAGAAGCGGGGGATTAGGCACCGGGGAGCTGTTTTTT.

CDR3 sequence reads: CAWSSPLRGPSTDTQYF. CDR3 bases: TGTGCCTGGAGTTCACCCCTTAGGGGGCCCTCCACAGATACGCAGTATTTT. The J gene is TRBJ2-3, the V gene TRBV30; 7 nucleotides agree with TRBD1. V gave up 2 bases and J gave up 2 bases; unmatched junction bases: 13. CDR1 is GTSNPN, CDR2 SVGIG, per germline (reference sequence). The CDR3 loop spans 17 amino acids.

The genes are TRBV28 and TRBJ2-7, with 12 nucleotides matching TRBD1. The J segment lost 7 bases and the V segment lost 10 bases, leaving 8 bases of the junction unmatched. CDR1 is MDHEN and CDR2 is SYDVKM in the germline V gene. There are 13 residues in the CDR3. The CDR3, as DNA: TGTGCCACCCTGCGGGACAGGGGGCTAGAGCAGTACTTC. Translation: CATLRDRGLEQYF.

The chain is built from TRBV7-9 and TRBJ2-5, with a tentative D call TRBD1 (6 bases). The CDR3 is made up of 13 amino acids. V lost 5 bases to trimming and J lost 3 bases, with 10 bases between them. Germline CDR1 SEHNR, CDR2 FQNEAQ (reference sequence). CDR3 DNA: TGTGCCAGCAGCCCCCGACAGGAAGAGACCCAGTACTTC. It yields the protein CASSPRQEETQYF. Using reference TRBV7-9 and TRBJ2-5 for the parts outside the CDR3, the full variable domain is DTGVSQNPRHKITKRGQNVTFRCDPISEHNRLYWYRQTLGQGPEFLTYFQNEAQLEKSRLLSDRFSAERPKGSFSTLEIQRTEQGDSAMYLCASSPRQEETQYFGPGTRLLVL.

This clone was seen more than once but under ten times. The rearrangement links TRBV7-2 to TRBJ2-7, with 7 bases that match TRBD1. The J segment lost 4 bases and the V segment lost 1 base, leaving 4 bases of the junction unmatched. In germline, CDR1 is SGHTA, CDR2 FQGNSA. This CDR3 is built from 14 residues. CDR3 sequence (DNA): TGTGCCAGCAGCTTAGTATCAGGGGGTTACGAGCAGTACTTC. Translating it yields CASSLVSGGYEQYF.